This T cell receptor (beta chain) was found in a study of Ad26.COV2.S vaccination and SARS-CoV-2 variants. Study conclusions and caveats: Following vaccination, spike-specific CD8+ and CD4+ T cell responses reportedly exhibited substantial breadth. Quantification of TCR breadth and depth may have yielded underestimates of total T cell responses.

CDR3 length equals 15 residues. Germline trimming cut 4 bases from V and 2 bases from J; bases unmatched to any gene: 5. The germline CDR1 and CDR2 sequences are SGHRS and YFSETQ. Details on this clone: Its matching antigen is unknown.

The table came from immunoSEQ multiplex PCR; TCRdb's copy has only in-frame clones and leaves some out. The sample includes 500,000 or so clones, about 91% of them seen just once. Regarding treatment: some 20 received Ad26.COV2.S at low or high dose, single or two shots; several received placebo; per-sample allocation not given. Collection of samples fell on day 63 after the first vaccine or placebo injection. J is TRBJ2-3 and V is TRBV5-1; 9 bases map to TRBD2. The receptor's source is a person between 18 and 59 years old who received the Ad26.COV2.S COVID-19 vaccine or a placebo. The specimen comprised peripheral blood, sampled in a trial of Ad26.COV2.S vaccine versus placebo. The CDR3 sequence is CASSVSGGPTDTQYF. DNA for the CDR3: TGCGCCAGCAGCGTTAGCGGGGGCCCCACAGATACGCAGTATTTT.